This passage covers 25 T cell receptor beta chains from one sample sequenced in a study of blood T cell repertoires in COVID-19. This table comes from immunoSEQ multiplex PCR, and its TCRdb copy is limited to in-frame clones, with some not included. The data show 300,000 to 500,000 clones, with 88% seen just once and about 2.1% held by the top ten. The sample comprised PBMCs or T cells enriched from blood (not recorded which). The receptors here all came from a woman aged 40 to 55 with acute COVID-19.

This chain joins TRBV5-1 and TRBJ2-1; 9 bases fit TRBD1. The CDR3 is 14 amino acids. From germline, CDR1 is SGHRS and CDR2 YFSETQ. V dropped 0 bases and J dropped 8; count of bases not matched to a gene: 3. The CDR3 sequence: CASSLVTGGDEQFF. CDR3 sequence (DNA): TGCGCCAGCAGCTTGGTGACAGGGGGGGATGAGCAGTTCTTC.

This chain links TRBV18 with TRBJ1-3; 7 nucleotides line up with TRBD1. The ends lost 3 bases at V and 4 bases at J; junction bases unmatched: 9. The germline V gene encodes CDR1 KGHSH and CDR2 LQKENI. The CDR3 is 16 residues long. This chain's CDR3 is CASSPTTGARGNTIYF. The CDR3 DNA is TGTGCCAGCTCACCGACCACAGGGGCGCGAGGAAACACCATATATTTT.

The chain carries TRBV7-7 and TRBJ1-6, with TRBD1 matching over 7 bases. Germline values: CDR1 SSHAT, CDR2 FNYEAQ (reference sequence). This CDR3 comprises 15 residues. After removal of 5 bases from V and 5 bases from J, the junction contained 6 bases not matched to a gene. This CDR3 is CASSPRDRDNSPLHF. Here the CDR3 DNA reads TGTGCCAGCAGCCCCCGGGACAGAGATAATTCACCCCTCCACTTT.

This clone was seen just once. The CDR3 loop is CASSFWLAQNTGELFF. CDR3 nucleotides: TGTGCCAGCAGCTTTTGGCTAGCCCAGAACACCGGGGAGCTGTTTTTT. This chain joins TRBV5-4 and TRBJ2-2; possible D gene TRBD2, 5 bases. Trimming pared 2 bases from V and 1 base from J, leaving 12 bases between. The germline gives CDR1 SGHNT, CDR2 YYREEE (reference sequence). The CDR3 is 16 residues long.

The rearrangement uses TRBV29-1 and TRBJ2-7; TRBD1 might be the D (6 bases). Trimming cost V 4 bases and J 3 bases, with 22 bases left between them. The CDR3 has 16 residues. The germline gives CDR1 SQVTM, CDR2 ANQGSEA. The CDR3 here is CSVVPVLLTGGYEQYF. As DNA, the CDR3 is TGCAGCGTTGTTCCGGTTCTCCTGACAGGAGGCTACGAGCAGTACTTC.

The DNA for the CDR3 is TGTGCCAGCAGCCAAAATCTAGGCGGTACGGCTTTCTTT. Its translation is CASSQNLGGTAFF. This chain connects TRBV3-1 (or the pseudogene TRBV3-2) to TRBJ1-1; the D is unclear. V shed 2 bases and J shed 11 bases, with 15 bases lying between them. The length of the CDR3 is 13 residues. In germline, CDR1 is LGHDT, CDR2 YNNKEL (reference sequence).

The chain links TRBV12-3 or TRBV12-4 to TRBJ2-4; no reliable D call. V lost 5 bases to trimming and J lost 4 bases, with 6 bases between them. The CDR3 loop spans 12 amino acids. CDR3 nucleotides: TGTGCCAGCAGTAAACAGAAAAACATTCAGTACTTC. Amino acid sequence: CASSKQKNIQYF.

Written as DNA, the CDR3 is TGTGCCAGCAGGCCTACAGGGACCAATCAGCCCCAGCATTTT. Protein sequence: CASRPTGTNQPQHF. The V call is TRBV2, the J call TRBJ1-5; D might be TRBD1 (6 bases). V was cut by 6 bases and J by 3 bases, with 12 bases left in between. The CDR3 has 14 amino acids. From germline, CDR1 is SNHLY and CDR2 FYNNEI.

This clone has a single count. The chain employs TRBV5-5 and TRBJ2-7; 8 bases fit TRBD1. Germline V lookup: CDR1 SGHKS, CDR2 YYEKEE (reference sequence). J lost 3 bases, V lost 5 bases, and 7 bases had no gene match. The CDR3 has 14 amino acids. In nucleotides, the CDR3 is TGTGCCAGCAGGCCTACTGGACAGGGCTACGAGCAGTACTTC. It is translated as CASRPTGQGYEQYF.

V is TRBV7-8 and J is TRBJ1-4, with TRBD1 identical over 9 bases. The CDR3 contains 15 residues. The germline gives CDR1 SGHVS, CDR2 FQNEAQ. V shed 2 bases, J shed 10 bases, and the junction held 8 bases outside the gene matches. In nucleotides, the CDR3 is TGTGCCAGCAGCTTATTGGCGGGACAGGGATTAAAACTGTTTTTT. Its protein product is CASSLLAGQGLKLFF.

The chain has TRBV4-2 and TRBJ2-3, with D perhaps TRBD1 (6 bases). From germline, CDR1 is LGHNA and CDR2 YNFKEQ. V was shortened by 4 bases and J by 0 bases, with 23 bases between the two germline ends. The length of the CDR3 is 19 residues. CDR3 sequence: CASSLTLAQGAFSTDTQYF. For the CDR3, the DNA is TGTGCCAGCAGCCTGACCTTGGCACAGGGAGCTTTTAGCACAGATACGCAGTATTTT.

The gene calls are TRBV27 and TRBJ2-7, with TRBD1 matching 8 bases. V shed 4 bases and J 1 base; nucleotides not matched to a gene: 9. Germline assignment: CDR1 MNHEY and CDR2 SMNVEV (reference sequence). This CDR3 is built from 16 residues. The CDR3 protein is CASSSSSGTGSYEQYF. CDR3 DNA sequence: TGTGCCAGCAGTTCCTCATCCGGGACAGGATCCTACGAGCAGTACTTC.

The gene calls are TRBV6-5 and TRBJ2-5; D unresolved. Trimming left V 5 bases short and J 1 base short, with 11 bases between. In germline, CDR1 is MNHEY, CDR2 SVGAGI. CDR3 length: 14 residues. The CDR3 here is CASSRLGPQETQYF. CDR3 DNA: TGTGCCAGCAGTCGACTCGGTCCCCAAGAGACCCAGTACTTC.

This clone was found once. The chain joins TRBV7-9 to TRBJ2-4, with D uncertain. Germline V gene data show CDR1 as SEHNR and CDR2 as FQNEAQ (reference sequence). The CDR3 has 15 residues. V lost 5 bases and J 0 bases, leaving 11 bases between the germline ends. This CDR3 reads CASSDNLIAKNIQYF. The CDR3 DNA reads TGTGCCAGCAGCGATAATCTAATAGCCAAAAACATTCAGTACTTC.

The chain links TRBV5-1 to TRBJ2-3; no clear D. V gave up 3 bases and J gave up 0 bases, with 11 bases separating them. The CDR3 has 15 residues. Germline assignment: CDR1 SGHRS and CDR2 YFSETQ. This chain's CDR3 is CASSSFDTSTDTQYF. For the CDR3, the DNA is TGCGCCAGCAGCTCGTTTGATACTAGCACAGATACGCAGTATTTT.

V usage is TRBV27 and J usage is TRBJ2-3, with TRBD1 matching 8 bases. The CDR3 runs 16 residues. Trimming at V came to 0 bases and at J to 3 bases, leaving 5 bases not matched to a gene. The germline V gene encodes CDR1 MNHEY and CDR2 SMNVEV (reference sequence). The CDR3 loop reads CASSLSDRVGTDTQYF. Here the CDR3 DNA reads TGTGCCAGCAGTTTATCGGACAGGGTTGGAACAGATACGCAGTATTTT.

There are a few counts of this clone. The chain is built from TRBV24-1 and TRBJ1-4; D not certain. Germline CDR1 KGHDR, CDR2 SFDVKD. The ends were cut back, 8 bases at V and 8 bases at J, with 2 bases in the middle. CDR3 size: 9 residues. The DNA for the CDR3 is TGTGCCACCATAGAAAAACTGTTTTTT. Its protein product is CATIEKLFF.

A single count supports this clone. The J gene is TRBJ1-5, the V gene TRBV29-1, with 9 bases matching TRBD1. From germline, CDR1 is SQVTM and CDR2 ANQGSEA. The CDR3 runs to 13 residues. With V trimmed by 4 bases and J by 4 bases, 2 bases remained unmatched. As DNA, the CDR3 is TGCAGCGTTGCCGGGACAGGGAATCAGCCCCAGCATTTT. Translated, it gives CSVAGTGNQPQHF.

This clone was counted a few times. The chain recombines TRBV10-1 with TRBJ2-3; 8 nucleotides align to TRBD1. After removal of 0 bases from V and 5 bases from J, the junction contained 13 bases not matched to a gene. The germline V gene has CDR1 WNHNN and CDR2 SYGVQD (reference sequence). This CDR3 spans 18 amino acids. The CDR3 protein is CASSESTAGTGGRDTQYF. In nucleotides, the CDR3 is TGCGCCAGCAGTGAGTCAACAGCCGGGACAGGAGGGCGAGATACGCAGTATTTT.

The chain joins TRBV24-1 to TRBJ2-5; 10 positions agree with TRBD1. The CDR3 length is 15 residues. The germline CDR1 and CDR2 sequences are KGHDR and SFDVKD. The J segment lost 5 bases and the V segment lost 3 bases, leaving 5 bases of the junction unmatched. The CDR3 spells CATSDAGTGDETQYF. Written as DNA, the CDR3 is TGTGCCACCAGTGATGCCGGGACAGGGGATGAGACCCAGTACTTC.

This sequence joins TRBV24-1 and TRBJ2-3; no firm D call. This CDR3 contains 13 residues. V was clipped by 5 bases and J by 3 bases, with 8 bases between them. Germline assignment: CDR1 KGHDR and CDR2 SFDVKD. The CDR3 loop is CATSAAVTDTQYF. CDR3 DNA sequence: TGTGCCACCAGTGCCGCGGTTACAGATACGCAGTATTTT.

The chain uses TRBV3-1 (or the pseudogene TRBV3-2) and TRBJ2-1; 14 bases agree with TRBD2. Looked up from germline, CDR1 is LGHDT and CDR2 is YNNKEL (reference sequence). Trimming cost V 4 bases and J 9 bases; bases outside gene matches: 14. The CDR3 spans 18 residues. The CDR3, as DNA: TGTGCCAGCAGCCTTACCGGGACTAGCGGGGGTCTAAGGGGTGAGCAGTTCTTC. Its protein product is CASSLTGTSGGLRGEQFF.

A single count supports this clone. CDR3 region: CASSIDATFDYGYTF. The CDR3 region has the DNA TGTGCCAGTAGTATAGATGCGACATTCGACTATGGCTACACCTTC. V usage is TRBV19 and J usage is TRBJ1-2; D call uncertain. The CDR3 consists of 15 residues. The V and J ends lost 0 bases and 3 bases respectively, with 11 bases between them. Germline V gene data show CDR1 as LNHDA and CDR2 as SQIVND (reference sequence).

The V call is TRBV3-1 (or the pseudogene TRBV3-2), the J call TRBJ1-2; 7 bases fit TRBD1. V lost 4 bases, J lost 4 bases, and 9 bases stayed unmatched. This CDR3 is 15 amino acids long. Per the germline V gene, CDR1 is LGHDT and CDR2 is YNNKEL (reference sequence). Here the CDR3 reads CASSLKNRGSYGYTF. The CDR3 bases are TGTGCCAGCAGCCTTAAGAACAGGGGAAGCTATGGCTACACCTTC.

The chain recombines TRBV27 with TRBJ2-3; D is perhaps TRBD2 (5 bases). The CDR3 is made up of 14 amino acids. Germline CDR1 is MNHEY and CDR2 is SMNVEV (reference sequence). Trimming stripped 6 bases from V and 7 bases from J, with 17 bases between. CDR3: CASSENFRTYTQYF. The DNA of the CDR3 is TGTGCCAGCAGCGAAAATTTTAGGACTTATACGCAGTATTTT.